The 27 T cell receptor beta chains reported below all come from one sample, sequenced in a study of blood T cells in healthy people across ages. A sample-barcoded 5' primer and a J-beta primer mix were used in a second PCR of roughly 7 to 11 cycles. Each CDR3 protein gets one entry after TCRdb re-called the 5' RACE reads with MiXCR. In the table there are approximately 700,000 distinct CDR3 sequences, approximately 29% of which are singletons. The sequenced sample consisted of blood. The origin of the receptors is a woman older than 75 in good health.

To note about this clonotype: It may be a read error: a sequence one base away is much more abundant. The CDR3 DNA is TGCAGTGCTAGAGATCAGGGGCAGGGGATAACAGTAGACACTGAAGCTTTCTTT. Encoded protein: CSARDQGQGITVDTEAFF. The chain uses TRBV20-1 and TRBJ1-1, with D tentatively TRBD1 (6 bases). The CDR3 contains 18 residues. The germline CDR1 and CDR2 sequences are DFQATT and SNEGSKA (reference sequence). Trimming cost V 0 bases and J 3 bases, with 23 bases left between them.

This clonotype has ten or more counts. The chain is built from TRBV7-9 and TRBJ2-7; possible D gene TRBD1, 6 bases. This CDR3 has 15 residues. In germline, CDR1 is SEHNR, CDR2 FQNEAQ (reference sequence). Between the trimmed V and J ends, which lost 1 base and 3 bases, there was a span of 13 bases. The CDR3 DNA reads TGTGCCAGCAGCTTAGGCCAGACAGGAATCTACGAGCAGTACTTC. Amino acids: CASSLGQTGIYEQYF.

This clonotype appeared a few times. One base away lies a much larger clone, so this may be a sequencing read error. The rearrangement links TRBV20-1 to TRBJ1-6; D call uncertain. Looked up from germline, CDR1 is DFQATT and CDR2 is SNEGSKA (reference sequence). There are 13 residues in the CDR3. CDR3 coding DNA: TGCAGTGCTCCCCGGGGTTCAAATTCACCCCCCCACTTT. Protein sequence: CSAPRGSNSPPHF.

Points on this clonotype: The junction does not match germline at one end; this may be a read error. CDR3 DNA: TGTGCCAGCAGTTACCCTCAAGCTGGGGGACAAAATGAGCGGTACTTC. Amino acids: CASSYPQAGGQNERYF. The V gene is TRBV6-6, the J gene TRBJ2-7, with D possibly being TRBD1 (6 bases). This CDR3 spans 16 amino acids. Germline V lookup: CDR1 MNHNY, CDR2 SVGAGI (reference sequence).

This clonotype appeared many times. The chain employs TRBV9 and TRBJ1-6; unclear D gene. V lost 4 bases to trimming and J lost 5 bases, with 10 bases between them. Germline loops: CDR1 SGDLS, CDR2 YYNGEE. This CDR3 region has 14 residues. CDR3 sequence (DNA): TGTGCCAGCAGCCTCGGTCCAGATAATTCACCCCTCCACTTT. It is translated as CASSLGPDNSPLHF.

Points on this clonotype: This may be a read error, as it is one base from a much larger clone. This rearrangement joins TRBV6-6 to TRBJ2-1, with D perhaps given as TRBD1 or TRBD2 (6 bases each). This CDR3 comprises 14 residues. In germline, CDR1 is MNHNY, CDR2 SVGAGI (reference sequence). V was shortened by 4 bases and J by 4 bases, with 11 bases between the two germline ends. CDR3 DNA: TGTGCCAGCAGTTGCGAGGGGGGTTACAATGAGCAGTTCTTC. This codes for CASSCEGGYNEQFF.

This sequence joins TRBV6-2 or TRBV6-3 and TRBJ2-7, with 8 bases lining up with TRBD1. Matching the DNA end better, TRBJ2-5 makes the J call doubtful. Germline CDR1 MNHEY, CDR2 SVGEGT. The length of the CDR3 is 12 residues. CDR3 sequence (DNA): TGTGCCAGCGGACAGGGTTGGGAGACCCAGTACTTC. This encodes CASGQGWETQYF.

The chain is built from TRBV5-4 and TRBJ1-6; 7 bases line up with TRBD1. Unmatched junction bases numbered 10, after V lost 5 bases and J lost 8 bases. There are 15 residues in the CDR3. From germline, CDR1 is SGHNT and CDR2 YYREEE (reference sequence). This CDR3 is CASSSQGGLYSPLHF. CDR3 coding DNA: TGTGCCAGCAGTTCCCAGGGGGGGCTTTATTCACCCCTCCACTTT.

The V gene is TRBV28, the J gene TRBJ1-5, with TRBD1 identical over 7 bases. The germline V gene encodes CDR1 MDHEN and CDR2 SYDVKM. This CDR3 spans 15 amino acids. Unmatched junction bases numbered 11, after V lost 5 bases and J lost 7 bases. This CDR3 is CASSPPQGGGQPQHF. For the CDR3, the DNA is TGTGCCAGCAGTCCCCCCCAGGGGGGTGGCCAGCCCCAGCATTTT.

This clonotype was observed a handful of times. Given a much more abundant clone one base away, this may be a read error. The CDR3 nucleotides read TGTGCCAGCAGCTTAGGCGGTAGCGGCTACAATGAGCAGTACTTC. Residues: CASSLGGSGYNEQYF. This chain links TRBV11-1 with TRBJ2-1, with D tentatively TRBD2 (6 bases). The J call is uncertain, as TRBJ2-7 better fits the DNA end. CDR1 is SGHAT and CDR2 is FQDESV in the germline V gene (reference sequence). The length of the CDR3 is 15 residues.

This clonotype showed up many times. The DNA for the CDR3 is TGCGCCAGCAGCTCTGCGCTGACAAGCTATGGCTACACCTTC. It translates to CASSSALTSYGYTF. The J gene is TRBJ1-2, the V gene TRBV5-1; D gene unclear. CDR3 length: 14 residues. The germline gives CDR1 SGHRS, CDR2 YFSETQ. V was trimmed by 3 bases and J by 4 bases, leaving 13 bases between them.

The chain uses TRBV12-3 or TRBV12-4 and TRBJ2-5; D is unresolved. The CDR3 totals 16 residues. Trimming pared 6 bases from V and 0 bases from J, leaving 17 bases between. The CDR3 spells CASSPIKGGYQETQYF. For the CDR3, the DNA is TGTGCCAGCAGCCCCATTAAGGGTGGATACCAAGAGACCCAGTACTTC.

This clonotype was seen more than once but under ten times. J is TRBJ1-1 and V is TRBV6-6, with TRBD1 identical over 8 bases. The CDR3 is 14 amino acids. In germline, CDR1 is MNHNY, CDR2 SVGAGI (reference sequence). V was clipped by 5 bases and J by 6 bases; unmatched bases: 8. CDR3 residues: CASSLGQGEAEAFF. The DNA of the CDR3 is TGTGCCAGCAGTCTCGGACAGGGAGAGGCTGAAGCTTTCTTT.

This clonotype was picked up many times. The chain employs TRBV20-1 and TRBJ2-5; TRBD2 aligns across 9 bases. This CDR3 comprises 14 residues. The germline CDR1 and CDR2 sequences are DFQATT and SNEGSKA (reference sequence). Trimming removed 0 bases from V and 7 bases from J; junction bases left unmatched: 6. Here the CDR3 reads CSARERGGPLTQYF. The CDR3, as DNA: TGCAGTGCTAGAGAGCGGGGGGGCCCTTTGACCCAGTACTTC.

This clonotype was counted only a few times. The rearrangement joins TRBV12-5 to TRBJ2-3; 8 bases align to TRBD1. Germline V gene lookup returns CDR1 LGHNT and CDR2 FRNRAP. Trimming cost V 6 bases and J 6 bases; bases outside gene matches: 8. CDR3 length equals 14 residues. DNA of the CDR3: TGTGCTAGTGGCTGGGGACAGGTGGGGGATACGCAGTATTTT. Amino acids: CASGWGQVGDTQYF.

This clonotype was seen many times. This chain connects TRBV15 to TRBJ2-3; TRBD1 matches at 7 bases. Unmatched junction bases numbered 9, after V lost 3 bases and J lost 0 bases. This CDR3 region has 17 residues. CDR1 and CDR2 from the germline V gene are LNHNV and YYDKDF (reference sequence). The CDR3 is CATSRENRGSSTDTQYF. In DNA form, the CDR3 reads TGTGCCACCAGCAGGGAGAACAGGGGATCTAGCACAGATACGCAGTATTTT.

A word on this clonotype: This clone may be a read error of a much larger clone one base away. The gene calls are TRBV9 and TRBJ2-3, with 8 bases matching TRBD1. CDR3 length equals 15 residues. V lost 0 bases, J lost 5 bases, and 5 bases stayed unmatched. The germline CDR1 and CDR2 sequences are SGDLS and YYNGEE. The CDR3 here is CASSVGGQGLDTQYF. The CDR3 region has the DNA TGTGCCAGCAGCGTAGGCGGACAGGGATTAGATACGCAGTATTTT.

V gene TRBV7-2 combines with J gene TRBJ2-3; 7 bases line up with TRBD2. This CDR3 comprises 16 residues. From germline, CDR1 is SGHTA and CDR2 FQGNSA. The trim removed 5 bases at V and 2 bases at J, leaving 10 bases unmatched. CDR3 nucleotide sequence: TGTGCCAGCAGCCCACCTAGCGGACTTCACACAGATACGCAGTATTTT. Residues: CASSPPSGLHTDTQYF.

This clonotype came up many times. This chain links TRBV2 with TRBJ2-3; weak D call: TRBD2 (6 bases). The CDR3 is 14 residues long. Trimming shortened V by 7 bases and J by 0 bases, and 11 bases separated the two germline ends. Germline assignment: CDR1 SNHLY and CDR2 FYNNEI. CDR3 loop: CASTGGLSTDTQYF. CDR3 nucleotides: TGTGCCAGCACTGGGGGACTTAGCACAGATACGCAGTATTTT.

Many counts were recorded for this clonotype. The rearrangement uses TRBV5-1 and TRBJ1-1; D might be TRBD1 (5 bases). The germline V gene has CDR1 SGHRS and CDR2 YFSETQ. This CDR3 spans 14 amino acids. Trimming stripped 1 base from V and 3 bases from J, with 10 bases between. The chain's CDR3 is CASSLILGDTEAFF. The CDR3 DNA is TGCGCCAGCAGCTTGATCTTGGGGGACACTGAAGCTTTCTTT.

This clonotype occurred a few times. The chain is built from TRBV5-1 and TRBJ2-3; a weak D match, TRBD2 (6 bases). Trimming took 5 bases from V and 1 from J, leaving 14 bases between them. Looked up from germline, CDR1 is SGHRS and CDR2 is YFSETQ. The CDR3 extends over 15 amino acids. CDR3 nucleotides: TGCGCCAGCAGGGGAGGAATGGGGCGCACAGATACGCAGTATTTT. The encoded protein is CASRGGMGRTDTQYF.

In its sample, this clonotype was seen many times. The chain uses TRBV5-1 and TRBJ1-1; D gene ambiguous. The germline V and J ends were trimmed by 3 bases and 1 base, with 13 bases remaining between them. There are 15 residues in the CDR3. Germline V gene data show CDR1 as SGHRS and CDR2 as YFSETQ. The CDR3 region is CASSWGASGNTEAFF. Written as DNA, the CDR3 is TGCGCCAGCAGCTGGGGTGCGTCTGGGAACACTGAAGCTTTCTTT.

In this sample, this clonotype turned up many times. The CDR3 reads CASSPPGQGQETQYF. Written as DNA, the CDR3 is TGTGCCAGCAGTCCTCCCGGACAGGGACAAGAGACCCAGTACTTC. V usage is TRBV28 and J usage is TRBJ2-5, with 8 bases that match TRBD1. From germline, CDR1 is MDHEN and CDR2 SYDVKM. CDR3 size: 15 residues. With V trimmed by 5 bases and J by 2 bases, 7 bases remained unmatched.

The table lists this clonotype with many counts. The V and J genes are TRBV20-1 and TRBJ2-3; 10 bases fit TRBD2. The V gene end was trimmed by 5 bases and the J gene end by 2 bases; junction bases not matched to a gene: 10. The CDR3 length is 16 residues. Germline values: CDR1 DFQATT, CDR2 SNEGSKA (reference sequence). In DNA, the CDR3 is TGCAGTGCTGATGGGGCTAGCGGGGGCCCCACAGATACGCAGTATTTT. This encodes CSADGASGGPTDTQYF.

This clonotype came up many times. The chain has TRBV7-2 and TRBJ1-2; D is unresolved. Germline-derived CDR1 and CDR2 are SGHTA and FQGNSA. V lost 4 bases and J 3 bases, leaving 12 bases between the germline ends. The CDR3 totals 14 residues. The CDR3 DNA is TGTGCCAGCAGCTCCGGTTTTCGAGACTATGGCTACACCTTC. Amino acids: CASSSGFRDYGYTF. The full variable domain, completed using reference TRBV7-2 and TRBJ1-2, is GAGVSQSPSNKVTEKGKDVELRCDPISGHTALYWYRQSLGQGLEFLIYFQGNSAPDKSGLPSDRFSAERTGGSVSTLTIQRTQQEDSAVYLCASSSGFRDYGYTFGSGTRLTVV.

J is TRBJ2-2 and V is TRBV5-5; 8 bases fit TRBD1. This CDR3 has 15 amino acids. Per the germline V gene, CDR1 is SGHKS and CDR2 is YYEKEE (reference sequence). V lost 4 bases to trimming and J lost 4 bases; unmatched junction nucleotides: 6. The CDR3 sequence: CASSREQGGTGELFF. DNA for the CDR3: TGTGCCAGCAGCCGAGAACAGGGGGGCACCGGGGAGCTGTTTTTT.

The genes are TRBV12-3 or TRBV12-4 and TRBJ2-3; D not certain. This CDR3 contains 14 residues. The ends were cut back, 7 bases at V and 13 bases at J, with 24 bases in the middle. This CDR3 is CASTSSVSTDMEYF. As DNA, the CDR3 is TGTGCCAGCACCTCCTCGGTGAGCACAGATATGGAGTATTTT.